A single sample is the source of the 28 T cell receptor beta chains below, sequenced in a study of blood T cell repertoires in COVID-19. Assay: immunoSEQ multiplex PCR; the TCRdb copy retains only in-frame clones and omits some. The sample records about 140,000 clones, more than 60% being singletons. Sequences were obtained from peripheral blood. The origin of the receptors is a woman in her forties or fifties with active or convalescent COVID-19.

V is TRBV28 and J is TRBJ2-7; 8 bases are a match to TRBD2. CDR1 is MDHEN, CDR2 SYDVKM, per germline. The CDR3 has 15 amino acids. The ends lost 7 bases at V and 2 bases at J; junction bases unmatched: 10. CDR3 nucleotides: TGTGCCAGCACCCAAGGACTAGCCTTCCCCTACGAGCAGTACTTC. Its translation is CASTQGLAFPYEQYF.

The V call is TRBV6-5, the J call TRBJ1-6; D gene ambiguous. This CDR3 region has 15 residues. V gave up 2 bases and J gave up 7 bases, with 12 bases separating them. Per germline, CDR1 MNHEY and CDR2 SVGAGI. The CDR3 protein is CASSYSGAENSPLHF. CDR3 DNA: TGTGCCAGCAGTTACAGCGGCGCGGAGAATTCACCCCTCCACTTT.

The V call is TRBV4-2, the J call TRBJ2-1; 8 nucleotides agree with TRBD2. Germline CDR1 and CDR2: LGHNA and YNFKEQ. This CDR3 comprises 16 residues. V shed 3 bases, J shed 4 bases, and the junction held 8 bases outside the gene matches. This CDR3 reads CASSQATSGDYNEQFF. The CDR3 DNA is TGTGCCAGCAGCCAGGCTACTAGCGGTGATTACAATGAGCAGTTCTTC.

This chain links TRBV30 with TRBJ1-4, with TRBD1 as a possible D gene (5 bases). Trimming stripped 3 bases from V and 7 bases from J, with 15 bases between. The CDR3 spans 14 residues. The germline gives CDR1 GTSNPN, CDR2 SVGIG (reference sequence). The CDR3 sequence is CAWRSTVRGEKLFF. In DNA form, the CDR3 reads TGTGCCTGGAGGTCGACAGTGCGCGGTGAAAAACTGTTTTTT.

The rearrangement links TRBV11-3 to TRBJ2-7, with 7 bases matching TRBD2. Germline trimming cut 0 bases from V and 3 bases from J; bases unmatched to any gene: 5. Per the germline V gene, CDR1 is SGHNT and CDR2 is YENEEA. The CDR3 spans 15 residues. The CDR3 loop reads CASSLDAGEGYEQYF. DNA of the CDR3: TGTGCCAGCAGCTTAGATGCGGGAGAGGGCTACGAGCAGTACTTC.

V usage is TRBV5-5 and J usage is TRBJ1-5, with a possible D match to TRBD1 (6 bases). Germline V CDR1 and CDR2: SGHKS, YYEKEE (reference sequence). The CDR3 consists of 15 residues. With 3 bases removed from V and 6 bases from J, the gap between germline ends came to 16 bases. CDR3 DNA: TGTGCCAGCAGCTCAGGGGCCGAGGTCGGTCAGCCCCAGCATTTT. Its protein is CASSSGAEVGQPQHF. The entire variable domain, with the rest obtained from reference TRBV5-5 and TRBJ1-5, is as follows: DAGVTQSPTHLIKTRGQQVTLRCSPISGHKSVSWYQQVLGQGPQFIFQYYEKEERGRGNFPDRFSARQFPNYSSELNVNALLLGDSALYLCASSSGAEVGQPQHFGDGTRLSIL.

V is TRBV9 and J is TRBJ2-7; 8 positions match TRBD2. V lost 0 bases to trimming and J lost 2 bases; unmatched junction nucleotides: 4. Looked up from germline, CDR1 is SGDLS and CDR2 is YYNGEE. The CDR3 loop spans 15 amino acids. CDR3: CASSVGLANTYEQYF. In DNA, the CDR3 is TGTGCCAGCAGCGTAGGACTAGCGAACACCTACGAGCAGTACTTC.

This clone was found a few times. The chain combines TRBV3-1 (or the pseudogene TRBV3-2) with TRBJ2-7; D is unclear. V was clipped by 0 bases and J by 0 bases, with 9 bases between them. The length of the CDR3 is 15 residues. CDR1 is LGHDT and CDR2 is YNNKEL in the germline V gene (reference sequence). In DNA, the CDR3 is TGTGCCAGCAGCCAAGATCTAGGATACTCCTACGAGCAGTACTTC. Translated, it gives CASSQDLGYSYEQYF.

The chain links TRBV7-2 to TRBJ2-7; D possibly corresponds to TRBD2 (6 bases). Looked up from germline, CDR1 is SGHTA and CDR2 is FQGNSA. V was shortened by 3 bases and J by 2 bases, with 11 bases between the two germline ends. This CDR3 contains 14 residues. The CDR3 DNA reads TGTGCCAGCAGCTTTAGCGGAGGAACCTACGAGCAGTACTTC. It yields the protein CASSFSGGTYEQYF.

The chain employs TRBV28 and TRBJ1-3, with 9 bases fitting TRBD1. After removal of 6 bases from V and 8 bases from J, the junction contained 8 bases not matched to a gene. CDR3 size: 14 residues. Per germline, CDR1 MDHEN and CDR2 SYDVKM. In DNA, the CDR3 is TGTGCCAGCAGAATAACAGGGGGCACGGACACCATATATTTT. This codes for CASRITGGTDTIYF. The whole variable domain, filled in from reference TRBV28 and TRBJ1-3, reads DVKVTQSSRYLVKRTGEKVFLECVQDMDHENMFWYRQDPGLGLRLIYFSYDVKMKEKGDIPEGYSVSREKKERFSLILESASTNQTSMYLCASRITGGTDTIYFGEGSWLTVV.

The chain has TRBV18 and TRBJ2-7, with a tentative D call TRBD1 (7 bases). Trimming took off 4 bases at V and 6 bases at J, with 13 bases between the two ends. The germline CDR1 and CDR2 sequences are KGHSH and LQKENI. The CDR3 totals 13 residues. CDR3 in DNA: TGTGCCAGCTCACGCAAGGAGGGGGCCGAGCAGTACTTC. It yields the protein CASSRKEGAEQYF.

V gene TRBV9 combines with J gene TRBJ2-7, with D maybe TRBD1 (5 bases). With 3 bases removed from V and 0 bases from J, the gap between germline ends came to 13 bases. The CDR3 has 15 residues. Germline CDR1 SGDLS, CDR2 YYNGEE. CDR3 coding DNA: TGTGCCAGCAGCGAGGCCCCTGGACACTCCTACGAGCAGTACTTC. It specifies CASSEAPGHSYEQYF. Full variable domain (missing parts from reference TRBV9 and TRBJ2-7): DSGVTQTPKHLITATGQRVTLRCSPRSGDLSVYWYQQSLDQGLQFLIQYYNGEERAKGNILERFSAQQFPDLHSELNLSSLELGDSALYFCASSEAPGHSYEQYFGPGTRLTVT.

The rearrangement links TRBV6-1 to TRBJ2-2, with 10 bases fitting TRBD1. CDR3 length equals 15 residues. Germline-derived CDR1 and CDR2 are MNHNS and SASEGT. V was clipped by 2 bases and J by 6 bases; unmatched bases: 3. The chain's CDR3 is CASSELGTGAGELFF. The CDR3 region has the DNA TGTGCCAGCAGTGAACTTGGGACAGGGGCCGGGGAGCTGTTTTTT.

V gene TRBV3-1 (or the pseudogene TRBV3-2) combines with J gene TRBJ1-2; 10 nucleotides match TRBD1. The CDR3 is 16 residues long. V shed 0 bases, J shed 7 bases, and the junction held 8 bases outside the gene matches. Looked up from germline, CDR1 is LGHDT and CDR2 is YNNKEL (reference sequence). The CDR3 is CASSQDFGTGDGGYTF. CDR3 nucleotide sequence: TGTGCCAGCAGCCAAGATTTTGGGACAGGGGACGGTGGCTACACCTTC.

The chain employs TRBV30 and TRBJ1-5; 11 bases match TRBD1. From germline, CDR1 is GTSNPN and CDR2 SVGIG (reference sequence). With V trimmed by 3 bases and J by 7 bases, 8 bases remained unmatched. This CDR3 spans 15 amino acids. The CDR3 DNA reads TGTGCCTGGAGGACCGGGACAGGGGGGGACCAGCCCCAGCATTTT. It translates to CAWRTGTGGDQPQHF.

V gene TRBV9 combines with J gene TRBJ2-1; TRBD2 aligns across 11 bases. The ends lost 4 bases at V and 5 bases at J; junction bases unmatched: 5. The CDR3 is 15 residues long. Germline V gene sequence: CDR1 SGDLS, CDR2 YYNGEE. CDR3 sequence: CASSPPGLADNEQFF. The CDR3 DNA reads TGTGCCAGCAGCCCCCCGGGACTAGCGGACAATGAGCAGTTCTTC.

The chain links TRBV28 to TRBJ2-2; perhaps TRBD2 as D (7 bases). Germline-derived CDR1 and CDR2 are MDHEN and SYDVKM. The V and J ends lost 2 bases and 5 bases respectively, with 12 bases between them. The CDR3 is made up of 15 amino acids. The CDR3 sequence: CASSLGGAGTGELFF. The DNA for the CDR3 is TGTGCCAGCAGTTTAGGGGGGGCTGGAACCGGGGAGCTGTTTTTT.

CDR3 protein: CASSQTGTTRGYGYTF. The CDR3, as DNA: TGCGCCAGCAGCCAAACTGGGACAACGAGGGGCTATGGCTACACCTTC. The rearrangement uses TRBV4-3 and TRBJ1-2, with D possibly being TRBD1 (6 bases). This CDR3 comprises 16 residues. V lost 2 bases to trimming and J lost 4 bases, with 17 bases between them. From germline, CDR1 is LGHNA and CDR2 YSLEER.

CDR3 amino acids: CAIRGAGDYEQYF. In nucleotides, the CDR3 is TGTGCCATCCGGGGAGCGGGAGATTACGAGCAGTACTTC. V gene TRBV10-3 combines with J gene TRBJ2-7; TRBD2 matches 8 bases. J gave up 4 bases and V 8 bases, and 7 bases lay outside the gene matches. This CDR3 spans 13 amino acids. Germline CDR1 reads ENHRY; CDR2 reads SYGVKD.

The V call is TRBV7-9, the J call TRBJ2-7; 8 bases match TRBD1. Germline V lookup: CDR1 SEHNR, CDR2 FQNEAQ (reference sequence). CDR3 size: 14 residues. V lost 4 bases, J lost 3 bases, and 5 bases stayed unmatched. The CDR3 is CASSSWTGSYEQYF. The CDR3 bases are TGTGCCAGCAGCTCCTGGACAGGGAGCTACGAGCAGTACTTC.

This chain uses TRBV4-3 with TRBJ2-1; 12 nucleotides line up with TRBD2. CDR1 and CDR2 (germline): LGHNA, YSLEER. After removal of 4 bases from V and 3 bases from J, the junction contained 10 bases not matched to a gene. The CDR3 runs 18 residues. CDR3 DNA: TGCGCCAGCAGCCGCCAAGCTTGGGGACTAGCGGGCTACAATGAGCAGTTCTTC. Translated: CASSRQAWGLAGYNEQFF.

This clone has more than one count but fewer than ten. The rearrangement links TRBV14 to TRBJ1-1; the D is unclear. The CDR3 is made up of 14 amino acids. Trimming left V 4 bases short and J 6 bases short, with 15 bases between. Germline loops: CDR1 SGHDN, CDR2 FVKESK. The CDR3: CASSLTVGRAEAFF. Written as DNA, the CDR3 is TGTGCCAGCAGCCTTACAGTGGGGAGGGCTGAAGCTTTCTTT.

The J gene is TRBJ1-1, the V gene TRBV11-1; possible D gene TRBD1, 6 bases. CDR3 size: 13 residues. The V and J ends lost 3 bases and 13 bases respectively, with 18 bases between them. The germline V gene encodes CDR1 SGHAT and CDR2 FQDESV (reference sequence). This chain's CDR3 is CASSLGGPQNIFF. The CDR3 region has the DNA TGTGCCAGCAGCTTGGGGGGGCCGCAAAATATTTTCTTT.

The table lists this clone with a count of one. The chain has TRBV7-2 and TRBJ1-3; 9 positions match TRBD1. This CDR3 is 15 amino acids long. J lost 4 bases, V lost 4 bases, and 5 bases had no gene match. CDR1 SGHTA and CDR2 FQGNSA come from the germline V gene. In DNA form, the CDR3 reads TGTGCCAGCAGCTGGGGGACAGGGACCGGAAACACCATATATTTT. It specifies CASSWGTGTGNTIYF.

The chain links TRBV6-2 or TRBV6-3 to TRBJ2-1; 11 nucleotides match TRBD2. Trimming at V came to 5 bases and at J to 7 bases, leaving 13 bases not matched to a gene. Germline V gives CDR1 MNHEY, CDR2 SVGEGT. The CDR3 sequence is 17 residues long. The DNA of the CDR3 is TGTGCCAGCAGTCCGGCCGGTAGCGGGGGGGCCATGAATGAGCAGTTCTTC. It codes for CASSPAGSGGAMNEQFF.

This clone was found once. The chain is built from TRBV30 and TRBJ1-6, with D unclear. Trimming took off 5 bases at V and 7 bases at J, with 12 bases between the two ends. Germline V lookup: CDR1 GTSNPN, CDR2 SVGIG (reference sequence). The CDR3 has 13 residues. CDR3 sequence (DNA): TGTGCCTGGGGCCCAGGCCGAAATTCACCCCTCCACTTT. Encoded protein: CAWGPGRNSPLHF.

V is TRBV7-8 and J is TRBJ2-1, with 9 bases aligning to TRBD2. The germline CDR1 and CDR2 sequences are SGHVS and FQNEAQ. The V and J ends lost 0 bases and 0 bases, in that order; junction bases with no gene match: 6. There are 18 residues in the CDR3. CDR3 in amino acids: CASSLAMGLALSYNEQFF. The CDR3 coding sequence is TGTGCCAGCAGCTTAGCGATGGGACTAGCTCTCTCCTACAATGAGCAGTTCTTC.

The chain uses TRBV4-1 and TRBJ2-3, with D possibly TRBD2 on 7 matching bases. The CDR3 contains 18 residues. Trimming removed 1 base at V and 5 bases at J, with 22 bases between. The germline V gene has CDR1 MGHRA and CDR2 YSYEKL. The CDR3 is CASSQVGGAGEMGDTQYF. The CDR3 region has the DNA TGCGCCAGCAGCCAAGTGGGGGGGGCAGGGGAGATGGGAGATACGCAGTATTTT.